This TCR beta chain comes out of a study of blood T cell repertoires in COVID-19. Looking at the study overall: Samples representing acute and convalescent COVID-19 were sourced from the United States, Italy and Spain. Sample material is recorded as cDNA or gDNA derived from T cells, B-cell-depleted T cells, or PBMCs.

This clone was seen only a few times. The CDR3 totals 14 residues. Trimming shortened V by 5 bases and J by 10 bases, and 15 bases separated the two germline ends. The germline V gene encodes CDR1 LNHDA and CDR2 SQIVND (reference sequence). Per the original methods: Estimation of nucleated cell counts was performed using reference gene primer amplification. Profiling relied on immunoSEQ multiplex PCR, and the TCRdb table lists in-frame clones only, not all of them. The DNA was the basis for D and trimming; V, J and clone size are from that table. The data contain under 300,000 clones, under 85% of them singletons.

The specimen sequenced was peripheral blood. This sequence originates from a woman between 35 and 50 years old with active or convalescent COVID-19. The chain joins TRBV19 to TRBJ1-6; TRBD1 is a possible D gene (5 bases). The CDR3 protein is CASSGGGGESPLHF. CDR3 sequence (DNA): TGTGCCAGTAGTGGTGGTGGGGGGGAATCACCCCTCCACTTT.